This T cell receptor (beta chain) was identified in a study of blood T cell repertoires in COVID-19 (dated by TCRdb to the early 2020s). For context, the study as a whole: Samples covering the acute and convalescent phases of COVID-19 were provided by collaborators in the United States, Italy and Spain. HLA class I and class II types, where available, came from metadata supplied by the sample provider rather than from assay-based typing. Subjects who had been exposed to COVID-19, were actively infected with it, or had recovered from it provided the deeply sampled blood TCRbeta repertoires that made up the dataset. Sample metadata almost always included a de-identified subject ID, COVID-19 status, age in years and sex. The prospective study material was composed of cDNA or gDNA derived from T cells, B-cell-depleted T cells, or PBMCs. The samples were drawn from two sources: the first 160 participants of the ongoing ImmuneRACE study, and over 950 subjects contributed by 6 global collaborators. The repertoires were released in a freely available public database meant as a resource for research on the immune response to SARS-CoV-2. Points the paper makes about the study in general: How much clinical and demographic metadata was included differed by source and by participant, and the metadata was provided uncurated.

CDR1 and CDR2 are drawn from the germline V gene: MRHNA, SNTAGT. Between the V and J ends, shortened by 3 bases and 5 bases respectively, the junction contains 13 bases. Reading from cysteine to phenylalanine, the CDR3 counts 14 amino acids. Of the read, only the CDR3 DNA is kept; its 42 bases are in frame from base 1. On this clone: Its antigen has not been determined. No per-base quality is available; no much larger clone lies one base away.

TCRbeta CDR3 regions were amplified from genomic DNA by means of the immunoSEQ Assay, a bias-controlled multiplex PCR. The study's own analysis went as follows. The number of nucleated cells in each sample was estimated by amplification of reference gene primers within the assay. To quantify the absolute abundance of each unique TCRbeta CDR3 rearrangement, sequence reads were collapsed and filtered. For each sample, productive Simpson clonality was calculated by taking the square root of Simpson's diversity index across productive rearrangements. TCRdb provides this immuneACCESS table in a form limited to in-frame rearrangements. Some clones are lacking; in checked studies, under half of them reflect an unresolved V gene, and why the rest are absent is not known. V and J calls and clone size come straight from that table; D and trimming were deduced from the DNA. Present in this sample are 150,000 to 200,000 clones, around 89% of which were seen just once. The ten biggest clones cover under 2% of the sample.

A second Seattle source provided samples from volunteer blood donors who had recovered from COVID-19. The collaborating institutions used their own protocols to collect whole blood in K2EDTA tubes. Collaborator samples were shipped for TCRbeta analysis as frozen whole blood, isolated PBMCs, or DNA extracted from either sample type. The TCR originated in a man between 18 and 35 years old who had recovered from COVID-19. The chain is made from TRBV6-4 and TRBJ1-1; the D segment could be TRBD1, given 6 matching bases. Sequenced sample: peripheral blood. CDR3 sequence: CASSEQGEKTEAFF. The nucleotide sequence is TGTGCCAGCAGTGAACAGGGTGAAAAGACTGAAGCTTTCTTT.